These 9 T cell receptor beta chains were sequenced from one sample in a study of blood T cell repertoires in COVID-19. Clones were read by immunoSEQ multiplex PCR, and TCRdb kept only the in-frame ones, dropping some. The data contain about 210,000 clones, around four fifths of them singletons. Sequenced input: peripheral blood. The receptors originated from a woman aged 50 to 60 with active or convalescent COVID-19.

The chain has TRBV6-1 and TRBJ2-4; 8 nucleotides line up with TRBD1. The V gene's germline CDR1 is MNHNS and CDR2 SASEGT. The CDR3 has 16 amino acids. The junction had 4 bases not matched to a gene; V was cut back by 3 bases and J by 0 bases. This CDR3 reads CASSDGQGLAKNIQYF. In DNA, the CDR3 is TGTGCCAGCAGTGATGGACAGGGTTTAGCCAAAAACATTCAGTACTTC.

J is TRBJ2-3 and V is TRBV28, with TRBD1 matching 7 bases. This CDR3 region has 14 residues. Germline V lookup: CDR1 MDHEN, CDR2 SYDVKM. After removal of 10 bases from V and 3 bases from J, the junction contained 10 bases not matched to a gene. The CDR3 spells CATSTGHTTDTQYF. CDR3 nucleotide sequence: TGTGCCACCTCGACAGGGCATACTACAGATACGCAGTATTTT.

The chain carries TRBV5-1 and TRBJ2-7; weak D call: TRBD1 (6 bases). In germline, CDR1 is SGHRS, CDR2 YFSETQ. The V end was cut by 0 bases, the J end by 9 bases, with 19 bases between. The CDR3 is 15 residues long. The CDR3 bases are TGCGCCAGCAGCTTGGAGCAGCGGACAGAGACAGGGCAGTACTTC. Its protein is CASSLEQRTETGQYF.

The rearrangement uses TRBV30 and TRBJ2-7; D might be TRBD2 (6 bases). V was cut by 3 bases and J by 6 bases, with 15 bases left in between. CDR1 is GTSNPN and CDR2 is SVGIG in the germline V gene (reference sequence). The CDR3 length is 13 residues. This chain's CDR3 is CAWREGLTGEQYF. CDR3 in DNA: TGTGCCTGGAGAGAAGGACTAACTGGCGAGCAGTACTTC.

DNA of the CDR3: TGTGCCAGCAGCTCTAGGGCCGGGAAGTCGGGCACTGAAGCTTTCTTT. Protein sequence: CASSSRAGKSGTEAFF. The chain joins TRBV7-6 to TRBJ1-1; D not certain. The CDR3 covers 16 residues. Trimming took 4 bases from V and 4 from J, leaving 19 bases between them. CDR1 is SGHVS and CDR2 is FNYEAQ in the germline V gene.

In this sample, this clone turned up a few times. The rearrangement links TRBV9 to TRBJ2-1; 11 nucleotides align to TRBD2. The CDR3 sequence is 18 residues long. V lost 4 bases and J lost 0; bases outside the gene matches: 9. Germline CDR1 reads SGDLS; CDR2 reads YYNGEE. The CDR3: CASSSSIAGGNSYNEQFF. CDR3 DNA sequence: TGTGCCAGCAGCTCCTCGATAGCGGGAGGGAACTCCTACAATGAGCAGTTCTTC. The variable domain in full, completed from reference TRBV9 and TRBJ2-1, reads DSGVTQTPKHLITATGQRVTLRCSPRSGDLSVYWYQQSLDQGLQFLIQYYNGEERAKGNILERFSAQQFPDLHSELNLSSLELGDSALYFCASSSSIAGGNSYNEQFFGPGTRLTVL.

The J gene is TRBJ1-1, the V gene TRBV19; tentative D call: TRBD1 (5 bases). The germline gives CDR1 LNHDA, CDR2 SQIVND (reference sequence). Trimming left V 5 bases short and J 1 base short, with 14 bases between. This CDR3 has 15 residues. The DNA of the CDR3 is TGTGCCAGTAGTCTGATTCAGGGTGGGAACACTGAAGCTTTCTTT. Translation: CASSLIQGGNTEAFF.

This clone came up once. The V and J genes are TRBV6-5 and TRBJ2-7, with D maybe TRBD1 (5 bases). Germline values: CDR1 MNHEY, CDR2 SVGAGI. With 8 bases removed from V and 3 bases from J, the gap between germline ends came to 14 bases. The CDR3 loop spans 13 amino acids. CDR3: CASEGANIYEQYV. DNA for the CDR3: TGTGCCAGCGAAGGGGCGAACATCTACGAGCAGTACGTC.

The rearrangement joins TRBV2 to TRBJ2-4, with D tentatively TRBD2 (6 bases). Germline V CDR1 and CDR2: SNHLY, FYNNEI. The CDR3 consists of 15 residues. The ends were cut back, 4 bases at V and 2 bases at J, with 12 bases in the middle. The CDR3 bases are TGTGCCAGCAGTGTTGGGGGGTGGACCAAAAACATTCAGTACTTC. It codes for CASSVGGWTKNIQYF.